One sample yielded the 32 T cell receptor beta chains listed below, sequenced in a study of low-dose radiotherapy and immunotherapy resistance in tumors. TRAV- and TRBV-specific primers were used for first-strand cDNA, which covered alpha and beta chains. The authors ran 15 to 20 PCR cycles to amplify TCRs with a constant-region primer and V-primer adapter. MiXCR, run by TCRdb on the reads, gives a single entry per CDR3 protein. The table includes some 7,400 distinct CDR3 sequences, around 60% detected once. Receptors were obtained from a human donor with advanced metastatic prostate, ovarian, gallbladder or colorectal cancer (not recorded which). This table probably holds off-target reads from a library built for another chain.

This rearrangement joins TRBV29-1 to TRBJ2-1; 12 bases align to TRBD2. The CDR3 extends over 14 amino acids. J gave up 8 bases and V 3 bases, and 5 bases lay outside the gene matches. From germline, CDR1 is SQVTM and CDR2 ANQGSEA. CDR3 sequence: CSVDRGLAGDEQFF. The CDR3 region has the DNA TGCAGCGTTGATCGGGGACTAGCGGGTGATGAGCAGTTCTTC.

J is TRBJ2-1 and V is TRBV6-5; no definite D call. Between the trimmed V and J ends, which lost 4 bases and 2 bases, there was a span of 9 bases. The CDR3 runs 14 residues. Germline V lookup: CDR1 MNHEY, CDR2 SVGAGI. CDR3 sequence reads: CASSFATAYNEQFF. Here the CDR3 DNA reads TGTGCCAGCAGTTTCGCGACGGCCTACAATGAGCAGTTCTTC.

The chain has TRBV27 and TRBJ1-6; 8 bases are a match to TRBD1. CDR3 length equals 14 residues. Germline CDR1 is MNHEY and CDR2 is SMNVEV (reference sequence). Germline trimming cut 7 bases from V and 7 bases from J; bases unmatched to any gene: 6. CDR3 nucleotide sequence: TGTGCCAGCATTCTGGACAGGGTAAATTCACCCCTCCACTTT. Protein product: CASILDRVNSPLHF.

The chain couples TRBV7-2 to TRBJ2-5; the D gene is possibly TRBD2 (6 bases). V lost 4 bases, J lost 5 bases, and 20 bases lay in between. The CDR3 is 16 residues long. CDR1 is SGHTA, CDR2 FQGNSA, per germline. The CDR3 DNA sequence: TGTGCCAGCAGCTGGGTGGGGGGAGGCTCCGGGGAGACCCAGTACTTC. It specifies CASSWVGGGSGETQYF. The complete variable domain, with remaining parts taken from reference TRBV7-2 and TRBJ2-5, reads GAGVSQSPSNKVTEKGKDVELRCDPISGHTALYWYRQSLGQGLEFLIYFQGNSAPDKSGLPSDRFSAERTGGSVSTLTIQRTQQEDSAVYLCASSWVGGGSGETQYFGPGTRLLVL.

Concerning this clonotype: The junction departs from germline at one end; a sequencing error may be responsible. This chain joins TRBV20-1 and TRBJ2-1, with 8 bases aligning to TRBD1. CDR1 and CDR2 (germline): DFQATT, SNEGSKA (reference sequence). The CDR3 extends over 14 amino acids. The CDR3, as DNA: TGCAGTGCCAGAGCGTCCCAGGGGGCGAATGAGCAGTTCTTC. It specifies CSARASQGANEQFF.

Here the CDR3 reads CASSSRLAGSYEQYF. As DNA, the CDR3 is TGTGCCAGCAGCTCACGACTAGCGGGTTCCTACGAGCAGTACTTC. This rearrangement joins TRBV13 to TRBJ2-7; 10 positions match TRBD2. There are 15 residues in the CDR3. The J segment lost 1 base and the V segment lost 4 bases, leaving 4 bases of the junction unmatched. Germline CDR1 reads PRHDT; CDR2 reads FYEKMQ (reference sequence).

This clonotype occurred a few times. The chain uses TRBV5-4 and TRBJ2-1, with 9 bases matching TRBD2. V shed 1 base and J 7 bases; nucleotides not matched to a gene: 3. The CDR3 loop spans 14 amino acids. Germline CDR1 and CDR2: SGHNT and YYREEE (reference sequence). CDR3 loop: CASSLRLAGNEQFF. The CDR3 DNA follows: TGTGCCAGCAGCTTGCGTCTAGCGGGAAATGAGCAGTTCTTC.

V usage is TRBV11-2 and J usage is TRBJ1-2, with TRBD1 identical over 11 bases. Germline CDR1 SGHAT, CDR2 FQNNGV. Losses at the gene ends were 6 bases for V and 7 bases for J; bases not matched to a gene: 7. This CDR3 spans 14 amino acids. As DNA, the CDR3 is TGTGCCAGCAGGCCCGTTGGACAGGGGGCTGGCTACACCTTC. This sequence encodes CASRPVGQGAGYTF.

The chain has TRBV5-1 and TRBJ2-7, with D possibly TRBD2 on 5 matching bases. CDR1 is SGHRS, CDR2 YFSETQ, per germline. The ends were cut back, 4 bases at V and 7 bases at J, with 18 bases in the middle. This CDR3 contains 14 residues. CDR3 sequence: CASSPRVQTGEQYF. In nucleotides, the CDR3 is TGCGCCAGCAGCCCCCGGGTCCAGACGGGGGAGCAGTACTTC.

The chain is built from TRBV7-9 and TRBJ2-1; the match to TRBD1 covers 9 bases. The CDR3 is made up of 15 amino acids. J lost 4 bases, V lost 5 bases, and 6 bases had no gene match. The germline V gene encodes CDR1 SEHNR and CDR2 FQNEAQ (reference sequence). CDR3 amino acids: CASSPPGTGYNEQFF. Here the CDR3 DNA reads TGTGCCAGCAGCCCCCCTGGGACAGGGTACAATGAGCAGTTCTTC.

In its sample, this clonotype was seen a few times. The chain uses TRBV28 and TRBJ1-6; no firm D call. Germline CDR1 is MDHEN and CDR2 is SYDVKM. Trimming removed 8 bases at V and 12 bases at J, with 11 bases between. This CDR3 region has 11 residues. For the CDR3, the DNA is TGTGCCAGCCGGAGTCAACGACCCCTCCACTTT. Translating gives CASRSQRPLHF.

The V and J genes are TRBV6-2 or TRBV6-3 and TRBJ1-1; no firm D call. V lost 5 bases and J 8 bases, leaving 9 bases between the germline ends. The CDR3 extends over 11 amino acids. Germline lookup yields CDR1 MNHEY and CDR2 SVGEGT. The CDR3 nucleotides are TGTGCCAGCAGTATCGTGTCCGAAGCTTTCTTT. This gives the protein CASSIVSEAFF.

This clonotype appeared a few times. The DNA for the CDR3 is TGTGCCAGCAGCTTAAATTCGGCGGGAGCCTACGAGCAGTACTTC. Amino acids: CASSLNSAGAYEQYF. The chain couples TRBV7-2 to TRBJ2-7; the match to TRBD2 covers 7 bases. J lost 2 bases, V lost 2 bases, and 6 bases had no gene match. Germline loops: CDR1 SGHTA, CDR2 FQGNSA. CDR3 length: 15 amino acids.

The chain carries TRBV6-2 or TRBV6-3 and TRBJ2-2; the D is unclear. The CDR3 extends over 15 amino acids. Germline V gene sequence: CDR1 MNHEY, CDR2 SVGEGT. V was cut by 2 bases and J by 1 base, with 8 bases left in between. Here the CDR3 DNA reads TGTGCCAGCAGTTACCCACAGATGAACACCGGGGAGCTGTTTTTT. This translates into CASSYPQMNTGELFF.

CDR3 in amino acids: CASSQDFVLGSPLHF. As DNA, the CDR3 is TGCGCCAGCAGCCAAGATTTCGTACTAGGGTCACCCCTCCACTTT. The chain recombines TRBV4-3 with TRBJ1-6; unclear D gene. Germline V CDR1 and CDR2: LGHNA, YSLEER. The CDR3 has 15 residues. V lost 0 bases and J lost 10, with 13 bases in between.

V usage is TRBV19 and J usage is TRBJ1-5, with 7 bases lining up with TRBD1. Germline lookup yields CDR1 LNHDA and CDR2 SQIVND (reference sequence). This CDR3 is 15 amino acids long. V lost 5 bases to trimming and J lost 2 bases; unmatched junction nucleotides: 6. Here the CDR3 reads CASSYTGDGNQPQHF. The CDR3 DNA reads as TGTGCCAGTAGTTATACAGGGGATGGCAATCAGCCCCAGCATTTT.

The rearrangement joins TRBV26 to TRBJ2-7; the table names TRBD1, a call not compared with the DNA. TRBV26 is a known pseudogene. The CDR3 is 15 amino acids. The CDR3 protein is CASSPQGVRAYEQYF. CDR3 nucleotide sequence: TGTGCCAGCAGTCCCCAGGGGGTCAGAGCCTACGAGCAGTACTTC.

This clonotype was seen a few times. The rearrangement links TRBV12-5 to TRBJ2-6; D remains unclear. CDR1 LGHNT and CDR2 FRNRAP come from the germline V gene. Trimming pared 2 bases from V and 4 bases from J, leaving 9 bases between. The CDR3 spans 15 residues. CDR3 nucleotides: TGTGCTAGTGGTTTGATCAGCTCGGGGGCCAACGTCCTGACTTTC. It translates to CASGLISSGANVLTF.

This clonotype came up once. The V gene is TRBV28, the J gene TRBJ2-3; D may be TRBD1 (6 bases). From germline, CDR1 is MDHEN and CDR2 SYDVKM. V lost 4 bases and J lost 8, with 16 bases in between. CDR3 length: 14 residues. In DNA form, the CDR3 reads TGTGCCAGCAGTTCGCCCCCAGGGGATGCTACGCAGTATTTT. This encodes CASSSPPGDATQYF. Drawing the rest from reference TRBV28 and TRBJ2-3, the complete variable domain is DVKVTQSSRYLVKRTGEKVFLECVQDMDHENMFWYRQDPGLGLRLIYFSYDVKMKEKGDIPEGYSVSREKKERFSLILESASTNQTSMYLCASSSPPGDATQYFGPGTRLTVL.

The V and J genes are TRBV2 and TRBJ2-1; D perhaps matches TRBD2 (6 bases). CDR1 is SNHLY and CDR2 is FYNNEI in the germline V gene. V lost 3 bases, J lost 2 bases, and 11 bases lay in between. CDR3 size: 15 residues. CDR3 residues: CASSDFAGTYNEQFF. DNA for the CDR3: TGTGCCAGCAGTGACTTTGCGGGGACCTACAATGAGCAGTTCTTC.

This clonotype was recorded a few times. The rearrangement joins TRBV28 to TRBJ1-1; D not certain. V lost 8 bases and J 5 bases, leaving 6 bases between the germline ends. This CDR3 comprises 10 residues. Per the germline V gene, CDR1 is MDHEN and CDR2 is SYDVKM. The CDR3: CASFGTEAFF. CDR3 coding DNA: TGTGCCAGCTTCGGTACTGAAGCTTTCTTT.

This clonotype was seen a handful of times. This chain links TRBV28 with TRBJ2-5; a possible D gene is TRBD1 (5 bases). Germline V gives CDR1 MDHEN, CDR2 SYDVKM. CDR3 length: 14 residues. V lost 3 bases to trimming and J lost 2 bases, with 10 bases between them. CDR3 residues: CASSFPKGQETQYF. CDR3 sequence (DNA): TGTGCCAGCAGTTTTCCTAAGGGGCAAGAGACCCAGTACTTC.

This chain links TRBV12-3 or TRBV12-4 with TRBJ1-5; D is possibly TRBD1 (5 bases). The CDR3 runs 13 residues. The germline V and J ends were trimmed by 6 bases and 5 bases, with 11 bases remaining between them. The CDR3 DNA reads as TGTGCCAGCAGGGGGCCCGGGGATCAGCCCCAGCATTTT. Its translation is CASRGPGDQPQHF.

By sample share, this clonotype is medium-sized. This chain uses TRBV5-6 with TRBJ2-7; 9 bases line up with TRBD1. This CDR3 is built from 15 residues. J lost 3 bases, V lost 5 bases, and 9 bases had no gene match. The germline V gene encodes CDR1 SGHDT and CDR2 YYEEEE. The CDR3 protein is CASSPGTGTLYEQYF. The CDR3 nucleotides read TGTGCCAGCAGTCCCGGGACAGGGACTCTCTACGAGCAGTACTTC.

The V gene is TRBV4-2, the J gene TRBJ2-5; 8 bases are shared with TRBD1. CDR1 is LGHNA, CDR2 YNFKEQ, per germline. Germline trimming cut 0 bases from V and 1 base from J; bases unmatched to any gene: 4. CDR3 length: 16 residues. The CDR3 sequence: CASSQDRGTGQETQYF. For the CDR3, the DNA is TGTGCCAGCAGCCAAGATCGAGGGACAGGCCAAGAGACCCAGTACTTC.

The gene calls are TRBV19 and TRBJ1-5; D is uncertain. Per germline, CDR1 LNHDA and CDR2 SQIVND (reference sequence). The germline V and J ends were trimmed by 3 bases and 0 bases, with 6 bases remaining between them. The CDR3 is 14 amino acids. The CDR3 loop reads CASSIDGSNQPQHF. DNA of the CDR3: TGTGCCAGTAGTATCGATGGTAGCAATCAGCCCCAGCATTTT.

V usage is TRBV5-1 and J usage is TRBJ1-5; TRBD1 matches 9 bases. The CDR3 consists of 14 residues. Germline CDR1 and CDR2: SGHRS and YFSETQ. V was pared by 4 bases and J by 7 bases, with 6 bases of the junction left unmatched. The CDR3 region is CASSPGQGEQPQHF. In DNA form, the CDR3 reads TGCGCCAGCAGCCCGGGACAGGGTGAACAGCCCCAGCATTTT.

The rearrangement joins TRBV7-9 to TRBJ2-3; D possibly corresponds to TRBD1 (6 bases). Trimming cost V 5 bases and J 1 base, with 16 bases left between them. The CDR3 is made up of 16 amino acids. The V gene's germline CDR1 is SEHNR and CDR2 FQNEAQ (reference sequence). The CDR3: CASSPRDTIGTDTQYF. In nucleotides, the CDR3 is TGTGCCAGCAGCCCCCGGGACACGATTGGCACAGATACGCAGTATTTT.

This clonotype was seen only a few times. The chain joins TRBV9 to TRBJ2-1; D is perhaps TRBD2 (6 bases). The V and J ends lost 6 bases and 2 bases respectively, with 15 bases between them. The CDR3 has 15 amino acids. From germline, CDR1 is SGDLS and CDR2 YYNGEE. The CDR3 is CASTQGGVPYNEQFF. CDR3 coding DNA: TGTGCCAGCACTCAGGGAGGAGTCCCCTACAATGAGCAGTTCTTC.

This clonotype has more than one count but fewer than ten. The chain carries TRBV28 and TRBJ2-7; no firm D call. Germline CDR1 MDHEN, CDR2 SYDVKM. The CDR3 extends over 13 amino acids. V lost 2 bases, J lost 1 base, and 6 bases lay in between. CDR3 nucleotide sequence: TGTGCCAGCAGTTTAGCAGGTTCCTACGAGCAGTACTTC. It encodes CASSLAGSYEQYF. Complete variable domain (other parts from reference TRBV28 and TRBJ2-7): DVKVTQSSRYLVKRTGEKVFLECVQDMDHENMFWYRQDPGLGLRLIYFSYDVKMKEKGDIPEGYSVSREKKERFSLILESASTNQTSMYLCASSLAGSYEQYFGPGTRLTVT.

The chain links TRBV4-1 to TRBJ2-5; D perhaps matches TRBD1 (6 bases). CDR3 size: 14 residues. Trimming shortened V by 0 bases and J by 4 bases, and 9 bases separated the two germline ends. Germline CDR1 reads MGHRA; CDR2 reads YSYEKL. The CDR3 is CASSQDFRGETQYF. The CDR3 DNA sequence: TGCGCCAGCAGCCAAGATTTCAGGGGAGAGACCCAGTACTTC.

Comment on this clonotype: Its ends do not fully match the called genes, so a read error is possible. In DNA form, the CDR3 reads TGTGCCAGCAGTGACTCTCCCGGCACTGAGCAGTTCTTC. Amino acids: CASSDSPGTEQFF. This chain uses TRBV6-6 with TRBJ2-1; D is unresolved. The V gene's germline CDR1 is MNHNY and CDR2 SVGAGI (reference sequence). The CDR3 sequence is 13 residues long.